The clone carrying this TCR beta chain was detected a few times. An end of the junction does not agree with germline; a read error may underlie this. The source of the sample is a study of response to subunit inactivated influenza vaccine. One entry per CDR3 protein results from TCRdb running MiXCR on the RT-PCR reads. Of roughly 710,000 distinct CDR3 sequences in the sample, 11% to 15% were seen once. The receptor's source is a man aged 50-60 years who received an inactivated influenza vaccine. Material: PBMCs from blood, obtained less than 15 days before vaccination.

As DNA, the CDR3 is TGTGCCAGCAGACGGGACAGGGTGCGCACAGATACGCAGTGTTTT. It encodes CASRRDRVRTDTQCF. V is TRBV5-5 and J is TRBJ2-3; 9 bases fit TRBD1. The CDR3 is 15 residues long. Germline assignment: CDR1 SGHKS and CDR2 YYEKEE (reference sequence).